The 14 T cell receptor beta chains listed next were all sequenced from one sample in a study of CD8 T cell repertoires and HIV-1 epitope variants. Only in-frame clones appear in the TCRdb table, and some are missing; sequencing was by immunoSEQ multiplex PCR. The sample has approximately 90,000 clones, more than 65% seen once. The sample was uncultured baseline CD8+ T cells from peripheral blood mononuclear cells (PBMCs). The receptors were sampled from a male donor with HIV.

This chain uses TRBV10-3 with TRBJ1-1; D perhaps matches TRBD1 (6 bases). The CDR3 runs 13 residues. Trimming left V 5 bases short and J 0 bases short, with 7 bases between. CDR1 and CDR2 (germline): ENHRY, SYGVKD. The CDR3 protein is CAISQGLNTEAFF. The CDR3 DNA sequence: TGTGCCATCAGTCAGGGGCTGAACACTGAAGCTTTCTTT.

V and J are TRBV27 and TRBJ2-5, with D possibly called TRBD1 or TRBD2 (5 bases each). The CDR3 loop spans 14 amino acids. Germline V gene sequence: CDR1 MNHEY, CDR2 SMNVEV (reference sequence). V dropped 4 bases and J dropped 5 bases, with 14 bases sitting between them. This chain's CDR3 is CASSSWGSGETQYF. The CDR3 coding sequence is TGTGCCAGCAGTTCGTGGGGGTCTGGGGAGACCCAGTACTTC.

The chain links TRBV28 to TRBJ1-1; D not certain. V was clipped by 7 bases and J by 4 bases, with 7 bases between them. Germline V gene data show CDR1 as MDHEN and CDR2 as SYDVKM. CDR3 size: 11 residues. CDR3 in DNA: TGTGCCAGCAATTGGGGCACTGAAGCTTTCTTT. Its translation is CASNWGTEAFF.

The chain joins TRBV28 to TRBJ1-6; TRBD1 aligns across 11 bases. V trimming: 4 bases; J trimming: 3 bases; junction bases outside the gene matches: 11. The CDR3 contains 19 residues. Germline CDR1 is MDHEN and CDR2 is SYDVKM. CDR3 in DNA: TGTGCCAGCAGTTCACCCCTCGTGGGGACAGGGGGCTATAATTCACCCCTCCACTTT. Its protein product is CASSSPLVGTGGYNSPLHF.

The chain is built from TRBV7-8 and TRBJ1-4; TRBD1 aligns across 7 bases. The CDR3 totals 14 residues. V was pared by 5 bases and J by 8 bases, with 8 bases of the junction left unmatched. The germline V gene encodes CDR1 SGHVS and CDR2 FQNEAQ. CDR3 sequence (DNA): TGTGCCAGCAGCACCAGGACAGGAGACGAAAAACTGTTTTTT. Translation gives CASSTRTGDEKLFF.

This chain uses TRBV5-4 with TRBJ1-5; no definite D call. The V end lost 0 bases, the J end lost 4 bases, and 5 bases lay between the germline ends. Germline CDR1 is SGHNT and CDR2 is YYREEE (reference sequence). The CDR3 is 13 residues long. The CDR3 loop is CASSLDPNQPQHF. DNA of the CDR3: TGTGCCAGCAGCTTGGACCCAAATCAGCCCCAGCATTTT. Drawing the rest from reference TRBV5-4 and TRBJ1-5, the complete variable domain is ETGVTQSPTHLIKTRGQQVTLRCSSQSGHNTVSWYQQALGQGPQFIFQYYREEENGRGNFPPRFSGLQFPNYSSELNVNALELDDSALYLCASSLDPNQPQHFGDGTRLSIL.

Only one count was recorded for this clone. The chain links TRBV5-1 to TRBJ2-4; 9 nucleotides match TRBD2. J was trimmed by 6 bases and V by 2 bases; bases with no gene match: 6. CDR3 length equals 15 residues. Germline V gene lookup returns CDR1 SGHRS and CDR2 YFSETQ. The CDR3 nucleotides are TGCGCCAGCAGCTTCTCCGATAGCGGGGGAAACATTCAGTACTTC. Translation gives CASSFSDSGGNIQYF.

Written as DNA, the CDR3 is TGTGCCAGCAGCCCAGCCGGGACAGGGGTGGCTCAGCCCCAGCATTTT. Its protein product is CASSPAGTGVAQPQHF. V and J are TRBV7-9 and TRBJ1-5; 10 bases are a match to TRBD1. Germline CDR1 and CDR2: SEHNR and FQNEAQ (reference sequence). The CDR3 loop spans 16 amino acids. Trimming took 5 bases from V and 6 from J; bases not matched to a gene: 10.

The chain carries TRBV9 and TRBJ2-3; 10 nucleotides align to TRBD2. The CDR3 has 17 residues. Germline V gene data show CDR1 as SGDLS and CDR2 as YYNGEE. The V and J ends lost 1 base and 1 base, in that order; junction bases with no gene match: 6. The CDR3 reads CASSVRSGGAGTDTQYF. CDR3 DNA sequence: TGTGCCAGCAGCGTAAGGAGCGGGGGGGCTGGCACAGATACGCAGTATTTT.

J is TRBJ2-2 and V is TRBV9, with D perhaps TRBD2 (6 bases). This CDR3 has 14 amino acids. The germline CDR1 and CDR2 sequences are SGDLS and YYNGEE. V was trimmed by 6 bases and J by 3 bases, leaving 12 bases between them. The CDR3 loop reads CASTAGSDTGELFF. Written as DNA, the CDR3 is TGTGCCAGCACCGCGGGGTCGGACACCGGGGAGCTGTTTTTT. Together with reference TRBV9 and TRBJ2-2, the CDR3 gives the full variable domain: DSGVTQTPKHLITATGQRVTLRCSPRSGDLSVYWYQQSLDQGLQFLIQYYNGEERAKGNILERFSAQQFPDLHSELNLSSLELGDSALYFCASTAGSDTGELFFGEGSRLTVL.

This clone was seen just once. J is TRBJ1-2 and V is TRBV19, with D tentatively TRBD1 (5 bases). Trimming took off 1 base at V and 3 bases at J, with 9 bases between the two ends. The germline V gene has CDR1 LNHDA and CDR2 SQIVND (reference sequence). CDR3 size: 14 residues. CDR3 in amino acids: CASSIGRGYYGYTF. CDR3 DNA sequence: TGTGCCAGTAGTATAGGAAGGGGATACTATGGCTACACCTTC.

This chain joins TRBV7-6 and TRBJ1-6; tentative D call: TRBD1 (5 bases). The CDR3 covers 15 residues. CDR1 and CDR2 from the germline V gene are SGHVS and FNYEAQ. The V end lost 3 bases, the J end lost 3 bases, and 9 bases lay between the germline ends. In DNA, the CDR3 is TGTGCCAGCAGCTTGAGGACAAGCTATAATTCACCCCTCCACTTT. This translates into CASSLRTSYNSPLHF.

The genes are TRBV30 and TRBJ2-7; no clear D gene. Looked up from germline, CDR1 is GTSNPN and CDR2 is SVGIG (reference sequence). There are 11 residues in the CDR3. Trimming took off 0 bases at V and 8 bases at J, with 8 bases between the two ends. The CDR3 nucleotides are TGTGCCTGGAGTGTGGGTGGGAAGCAGTACTTC. It codes for CAWSVGGKQYF.

The rearrangement links TRBV21-1 to TRBJ1-3. TRBV21-1 is assigned pseudogene status. The CDR3 length is 16 residues. The CDR3 region has the DNA TGTGCCAGCAGCAAAGTCGGGGAGGGAATGGGAAACACCATATATTTT. It specifies CASSKVGEGMGNTIYF.